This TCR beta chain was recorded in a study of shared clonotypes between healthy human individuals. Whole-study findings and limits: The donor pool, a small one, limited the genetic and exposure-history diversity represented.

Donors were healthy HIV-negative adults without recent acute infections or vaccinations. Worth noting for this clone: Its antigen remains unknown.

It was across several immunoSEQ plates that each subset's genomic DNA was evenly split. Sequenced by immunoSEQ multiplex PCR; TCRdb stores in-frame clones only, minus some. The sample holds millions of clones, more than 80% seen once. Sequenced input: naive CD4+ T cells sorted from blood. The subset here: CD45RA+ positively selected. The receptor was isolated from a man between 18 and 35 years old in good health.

This chain's CDR3 is CASSWGTGARGTQETQYF. As DNA, the CDR3 is TGCGCCAGCAGCTGGGGGACAGGGGCTAGGGGAACTCAAGAGACCCAGTACTTC. The chain links TRBV5-1 to TRBJ2-5; 10 nucleotides line up with TRBD1. CDR3 length equals 18 residues. The germline V gene encodes CDR1 SGHRS and CDR2 YFSETQ. The V segment lost 3 bases and the J segment 2 bases; nucleotides outside the gene matches: 13.